The 23 T cell receptor beta chains in this list originate from one sample, sequenced in a study of T cell responses to AZD1222 COVID-19 vaccine. Here immunoSEQ multiplex PCR was the method, and the copy in TCRdb shows in-frame clones only, minus some. The sample has about 110,000 clones; roughly 90% are singletons. Here the sequenced sample was peripheral blood, taken on day 0 of AZD1222 vaccination. The receptors stem from an adult in good health.

The chain couples TRBV5-1 to TRBJ2-7; D is perhaps TRBD1 or TRBD2 (5 bases each). In germline, CDR1 is SGHRS, CDR2 YFSETQ. The CDR3 is 11 amino acids. Trimming removed 5 bases at V and 11 bases at J, with 14 bases between. In DNA form, the CDR3 reads TGCGCCAGCAGTGAGGGGCCCCTCAAGTACTTC. Encoded protein: CASSEGPLKYF.

The rearrangement joins TRBV5-6 to TRBJ2-6; 7 positions agree with TRBD1. The J segment lost 2 bases and the V segment lost 2 bases, leaving 1 base of the junction unmatched. Germline V gene lookup returns CDR1 SGHDT and CDR2 YYEEEE. The CDR3 contains 15 residues. CDR3 residues: CASSFQGAGANVLTF. DNA for the CDR3: TGTGCCAGCAGCTTCCAGGGGGCTGGGGCCAACGTCCTGACTTTC.

For the CDR3, the DNA is TGTGCCAGCTCACCACGGCTAGCGGAGAACTACGAGCAGTACTTC. As protein: CASSPRLAENYEQYF. V usage is TRBV18 and J usage is TRBJ2-7; TRBD2 matches 7 bases. V lost 1 base, J lost 3 bases, and 6 bases stayed unmatched. CDR1 and CDR2 (germline): KGHSH, LQKENI. This CDR3 has 15 amino acids.

The chain links TRBV7-6 to TRBJ2-7, with TRBD1 matching 11 bases. This CDR3 has 15 amino acids. Trimming removed 3 bases from V and 3 bases from J; junction bases left unmatched: 4. Germline-derived CDR1 and CDR2 are SGHVS and FNYEAQ. CDR3 coding DNA: TGTGCCAGCAGCTTGTCCGGGACAGGGGGCTACGAGCAGTACTTC. It yields the protein CASSLSGTGGYEQYF.

This chain joins TRBV18 and TRBJ2-7, with 9 nucleotides matching TRBD1. Looked up from germline, CDR1 is KGHSH and CDR2 is LQKENI. This CDR3 has 15 residues. The ends lost 3 bases at V and 3 bases at J; junction bases unmatched: 6. CDR3 nucleotides: TGTGCCAGCTCACCCGGACAGGGGATTAGCTACGAGCAGTACTTC. Its translation is CASSPGQGISYEQYF. Full variable domain (missing parts from reference TRBV18 and TRBJ2-7): NAGVMQNPRHLVRRRGQEARLRCSPMKGHSHVYWYRQLPEEGLKFMVYLQKENIIDESGMPKERFSAEFPKEGPSILRIQQVVRGDSAAYFCASSPGQGISYEQYFGPGTRLTVT.

This clone was counted once. The V gene is TRBV5-8, the J gene TRBJ1-2; D ambiguous. The germline CDR1 and CDR2 sequences are SGHTS and YDEGEE. Trimming pared 0 bases from V and 0 bases from J, leaving 18 bases between. This CDR3 region has 18 residues. This CDR3 is CASSLVGRSRPTNYGYTF. The CDR3 nucleotides are TGTGCCAGCAGCTTGGTGGGTCGGTCGCGACCTACTAACTATGGCTACACCTTC.

The chain uses TRBV5-5 and TRBJ2-5, with TRBD2 as a possible D gene (6 bases). The germline V gene has CDR1 SGHKS and CDR2 YYEKEE (reference sequence). Trimming removed 2 bases from V and 3 bases from J, with 11 bases in between. This CDR3 is 14 amino acids long. The CDR3 DNA reads TGTGCCAGCAGCTTCAGTATAGCGGAAGAGACCCAGTACTTC. Translating gives CASSFSIAEETQYF.

The chain couples TRBV6-1 to TRBJ1-2; D is undetermined. Trimming shortened V by 2 bases and J by 2 bases, and 6 bases separated the two germline ends. The CDR3 totals 13 residues. From germline, CDR1 is MNHNS and CDR2 SASEGT. CDR3 region: CASSELANYGYTF. The CDR3 bases are TGTGCCAGCAGTGAACTAGCCAACTATGGCTACACCTTC.

The V and J genes are TRBV7-3 and TRBJ2-7; 9 bases are a match to TRBD1. After removal of 6 bases from V and 2 bases from J, the junction contained 14 bases not matched to a gene. The CDR3 extends over 17 amino acids. CDR1 is SGHTA and CDR2 is FQGTGA in the germline V gene. CDR3 nucleotides: TGTGCCAGCAGGGACCCGGGACAGGGACCCAGGGCCTACGAGCAGTACTTC. This encodes CASRDPGQGPRAYEQYF.

This clone showed up just once. The J gene is TRBJ2-5, the V gene TRBV25-1; D may be TRBD1 (5 bases). There are 16 residues in the CDR3. Germline values: CDR1 MGHDK, CDR2 SYGVNS. V was pared by 6 bases and J by 4 bases, with 21 bases between. CDR3 in DNA: TGTGCCAGCAGGGCAGCAGGTGTCCCCCAGGGAGAGACCCAGTACTTC. It translates to CASRAAGVPQGETQYF. The full variable domain, in which reference TRBV25-1 and TRBJ2-5 provide the parts outside the CDR3, is EADIYQTPRYLVIGTGKKITLECSQTMGHDKMYWYQQDPGMELHLIHYSYGVNSTEKGDLSSESTVSRIRTEHFPLTLESARPSHTSQYLCASRAAGVPQGETQYFGPGTRLLVL.

With respect to this clone: This may be a read error: a much more frequent sequence differs by one nucleotide. The chain joins TRBV5-4 to TRBJ1-2; 9 bases match TRBD1. J lost 4 bases, V lost 2 bases, and 3 bases had no gene match. The germline V gene has CDR1 SGHNT and CDR2 YYREEE (reference sequence). The CDR3 runs to 14 residues. DNA of the CDR3: TGTGCCAGCAGCTTTACAGGGGGCGGCTATGGCTACACCTTC. Protein: CASSFTGGGYGYTF.

The V call is TRBV19, the J call TRBJ2-6; the D gene is possibly TRBD1 (5 bases). The V gene lost 8 bases and the J gene lost 0 bases, with 17 bases spanning the gap. Germline V gene data show CDR1 as LNHDA and CDR2 as SQIVND (reference sequence). This CDR3 contains 17 residues. Here the CDR3 DNA reads TGTGCCAGTGCAGCTTGGGGCGGTAACTCTGGGGCCAACGTCCTGACTTTC. Its translation is CASAAWGGNSGANVLTF.

This chain joins TRBV28 and TRBJ1-6, with D unclear. V lost 3 bases to trimming and J lost 4 bases, with 10 bases between them. Per germline, CDR1 MDHEN and CDR2 SYDVKM. The CDR3 runs to 15 residues. CDR3 sequence (DNA): TGTGCCAGCAGTTTCCCCGGTCCGTATAATTCACCCCTCCACTTT. Translation: CASSFPGPYNSPLHF.

V is TRBV6-6 and J is TRBJ1-1; D possibly corresponds to TRBD1 (5 bases). Germline loops: CDR1 MNHNY, CDR2 SVGAGI (reference sequence). V was trimmed by 5 bases and J by 0 bases, leaving 13 bases between them. The length of the CDR3 is 15 residues. DNA of the CDR3: TGTGCCAGCAGTGTAGTGGAGGGACTGAACACTGAAGCTTTCTTT. This codes for CASSVVEGLNTEAFF.

CDR3 protein: CASSFTGAGYTF. The CDR3 coding sequence is TGTGCCAGCAGTTTCACAGGGGCTGGCTACACCTTC. The V and J genes are TRBV27 and TRBJ1-2; TRBD1 matches at 7 bases. Germline V gene lookup returns CDR1 MNHEY and CDR2 SMNVEV (reference sequence). V lost 3 bases and J lost 7; bases outside the gene matches: 2. The CDR3 consists of 12 residues.

The gene calls are TRBV19 and TRBJ2-7; 10 bases are shared with TRBD1. Germline-derived CDR1 and CDR2 are LNHDA and SQIVND (reference sequence). The CDR3 runs to 15 residues. With 4 bases clipped from V and 4 bases from J, the junction kept 7 bases outside the gene matches. DNA of the CDR3: TGTGCCAGTAGTAAAGGACAGGGGGGAGGTTACGAGCAGTACTTC. It yields the protein CASSKGQGGGYEQYF.

J is TRBJ2-3 and V is TRBV6-1; D not resolved. The germline CDR1 and CDR2 sequences are MNHNS and SASEGT. The germline V and J ends were trimmed by 2 bases and 9 bases, with 18 bases remaining between them. The CDR3 length is 15 residues. CDR3: CASSERASPSVTQYF. The CDR3 bases are TGTGCCAGCAGTGAAAGGGCTAGTCCTTCGGTCACGCAGTATTTT.

A single count supports this clone. The rearrangement joins TRBV29-1 to TRBJ1-2; TRBD1 is a possible D gene (6 bases). This CDR3 contains 15 residues. Germline CDR1 and CDR2: SQVTM and ANQGSEA. V dropped 3 bases and J dropped 3 bases, with 17 bases sitting between them. This chain's CDR3 is CSVDEWQGSYYGYTF. In DNA, the CDR3 is TGCAGCGTTGACGAATGGCAGGGGTCGTACTATGGCTACACCTTC. The full variable domain, in which reference TRBV29-1 and TRBJ1-2 provide the parts outside the CDR3, is SAVISQKPSRDICQRGTSLTIQCQVDSQVTMMFWYRQQPGQSLTLIATANQGSEATYESGFVIDKFPISRPNLTFSTLTVSNMSPEDSSIYLCSVDEWQGSYYGYTFGSGTRLTVV.

The genes are TRBV10-1 and TRBJ2-1; D not certain. V was clipped by 4 bases and J by 0 bases, with 10 bases between them. CDR1 and CDR2 (germline): WNHNN, SYGVQD (reference sequence). The CDR3 is 15 residues long. The CDR3 nucleotides read TGCGCCAGCAGTGGACGGCAGAGCTCCTACAATGAGCAGTTCTTC. The encoded protein is CASSGRQSSYNEQFF.

The J gene is TRBJ2-5, the V gene TRBV5-1; 7 nucleotides agree with TRBD1. Looked up from germline, CDR1 is SGHRS and CDR2 is YFSETQ. The CDR3 is made up of 15 amino acids. The ends lost 3 bases at V and 5 bases at J; junction bases unmatched: 10. The CDR3 DNA sequence: TGCGCCAGCAGCTCAGACAGGGTGGGGATGGAGACCCAGTACTTC. Translation: CASSSDRVGMETQYF.

V and J are TRBV18 and TRBJ2-7; the match to TRBD1 covers 9 bases. The junction had 5 bases not matched to a gene; V was cut back by 3 bases and J by 5 bases. Looked up from germline, CDR1 is KGHSH and CDR2 is LQKENI. The CDR3 has 14 amino acids. The DNA for the CDR3 is TGTGCCAGCTCACCGAACAGGGGGCAGAACGAGCAGTACTTC. Residues: CASSPNRGQNEQYF.

This clone was observed a single time. The V and J genes are TRBV6-2 or TRBV6-3 and TRBJ1-2; D gene unclear. The germline V gene has CDR1 MNHEY and CDR2 SVGEGT. Trimming removed 2 bases at V and 10 bases at J, with 14 bases between. The CDR3 has 13 amino acids. The CDR3 DNA is TGTGCCAGCAGTTACACACGGGTTTTGGACTACACCTTC. Its translation is CASSYTRVLDYTF.

The CDR3 region is CASSLRGETEAFF. DNA for the CDR3: TGTGCCAGCAGTTTACGTGGGGAAACTGAAGCTTTCTTT. The chain has TRBV27 and TRBJ1-1; no clear D. With 2 bases removed from V and 5 bases from J, the gap between germline ends came to 9 bases. The V gene's germline CDR1 is MNHEY and CDR2 SMNVEV (reference sequence). CDR3 length: 13 residues.